This is a list of T cell receptor beta chains from one sample in a study of blood T cells in healthy people across ages. TCRdb re-called the 5' RACE reads with MiXCR, one entry per CDR3 protein. The table has over a million distinct CDR3 sequences, 40% to 45% seen once. Sequencing used blood. These receptors were obtained from an older woman in good health. Each CDR3 is given with its conserved first and last residue. Fields, in order: J gene, D gene, V gene, clone size, CDR3 protein, CDR3 DNA. D genes are given only for firm matches. Expanded clones are given a class, and other clones once, few, many or no size at all.

J: TRBJ2-1
D: TRBD2
V: TRBV20-1
size: few
CDR3: CSATRLAGTYNEQFF
DNA: TGCAGTGCTACTCGACTAGCGGGCACCTACAATGAGCAGTTCTTC

J: TRBJ2-1
D: TRBD1
V: TRBV5-1
size: -
CDR3: CASSLEGQGFNEQFF
DNA: TGCGCCAGCAGCTTGGAGGGACAGGGTTTCAATGAGCAGTTCTTC

J: TRBJ2-1
D: TRBD2
V: TRBV5-1
size: -
CDR3: CAKPGLAFKFSYNEQFF
DNA: TGCGCCAAACCGGGACTAGCCTTCAAGTTTTCCTACAATGAGCAGTTCTTC

J: TRBJ2-3
D: TRBD2
V: TRBV25-1
size: -
CDR3: CASSESSLAGGLDTQYF
DNA: TGTGCCAGCAGTGAATCCTCCCTAGCGGGAGGGTTAGATACGCAGTATTTT

J: TRBJ2-5
D: TRBD2
V: TRBV7-9
size: few
CDR3: CASSSTGLAAIQETQYF
DNA: TGTGCCAGCAGCTCCACTGGACTAGCGGCAATTCAAGAGACCCAGTACTTC

J: TRBJ2-5
D: -
V: TRBV12-3/TRBV12-4
size: few
CDR3: CASSFGGGGGETQYF
DNA: TGTGCCAGCAGTTTTGGAGGGGGCGGTGGTGAGACCCAGTACTTC

J: TRBJ1-1
D: -
V: TRBV5-1
size: -
CDR3: CASSVGNGNTEAFF
DNA: TGCGCCAGCAGCGTCGGGAACGGAAACACTGAAGCTTTCTTT

J: TRBJ2-1
D: -
V: TRBV20-1
size: -
CDR3: CSATPDSDNEQFF
DNA: TGCAGTGCTACCCCGGACAGCGACAATGAGCAGTTCTTC

J: TRBJ2-1
D: -
V: TRBV27
size: many
CDR3: CASSLRGNTYNEQFF
DNA: TGTGCCAGCAGTTTACGAGGGAACACCTACAATGAGCAGTTCTTC

J: TRBJ2-1
D: -
V: TRBV20-1
size: -
CDR3: CSASYFDNEQFF
DNA: TGCAGTGCTAGTTACTTCGACAATGAGCAGTTCTTC

J: TRBJ1-2
D: -
V: TRBV20-1
size: -
CDR3: CSARDKWPSYGYTF
DNA: TGCAGTGCTAGAGATAAGTGGCCATCTTATGGCTACACCTTC

J: TRBJ2-6
D: TRBD1
V: TRBV13
size: few
CDR3: CASSALLDRGHSSGANVLTF
DNA: TGTGCCAGCAGCGCACTGCTGGACAGGGGGCATTCCTCTGGGGCCAACGTCCTGACTTTC

J: TRBJ1-1
D: TRBD1
V: TRBV9
size: -
CDR3: CASSEGGQSTEAFF
DNA: TGTGCCAGCAGCGAGGGGGGACAGTCGACTGAAGCTTTCTTT

J: TRBJ2-7
D: TRBD1
V: TRBV20-1
size: few
CDR3: CSAYSRTGASYEQYF
DNA: TGCAGTGCTTACTCACGGACAGGAGCCTCCTACGAGCAGTACTTC

J: TRBJ2-5
D: -
V: TRBV7-8
size: -
CDR3: CASSLRGFRRSRLETQYF
DNA: TGTGCCAGCAGCCTTAGGGGGTTCCGACGCAGCCGCTTAGAGACCCAGTACTTC

J: TRBJ2-7
D: TRBD1
V: TRBV3-1
size: -
CDR3: CASIRHPTGTAYNEQYF
DNA: TGTGCCAGCATCCGACATCCTACCGGGACAGCCTACAATGAGCAGTACTTC

J: TRBJ1-4
D: -
V: TRBV6-5
size: -
CDR3: CASSDWGEKLFF
DNA: TGTGCCAGCAGTGACTGGGGTGAAAAACTGTTTTTT

J: TRBJ2-3
D: -
V: TRBV27
size: -
CDR3: CASSFNDRDFSTDTQYF
DNA: TGTGCCAGCAGTTTTAACGATCGGGACTTTAGCACAGATACGCAGTATTTT

J: TRBJ1-4
D: -
V: TRBV6-6
size: -
CDR3: CAGSYSITEATNEKLFF
DNA: TGTGCCGGCAGTTACTCGATAACCGAGGCAACTAATGAAAAACTGTTTTTT

J: TRBJ2-7
D: -
V: TRBV20-1
size: few
CDR3: CSASGDGDGYEQYF
DNA: TGCAGTGCTAGTGGAGACGGGGACGGCTACGAGCAGTACTTC

J: TRBJ1-1
D: TRBD1
V: TRBV3-1
size: few
CDR3: CASSQGSPSGQPYTEAFF
DNA: TGTGCCAGCAGCCAAGGTTCACCGTCGGGACAGCCATACACTGAAGCTTTCTTT

J: TRBJ2-6
D: -
V: TRBV5-1
size: -
CDR3: CASSSIQGSGANVLTF
DNA: TGCGCCAGCAGCTCGATTCAGGGTTCTGGGGCCAACGTCCTGACTTTC

J: TRBJ2-1
D: TRBD2
V: TRBV7-2
size: -
CDR3: CASSKISGTSGRGYNEQFF
DNA: TGTGCCAGCAGCAAGATTTCCGGGACTAGCGGGAGAGGCTACAATGAGCAGTTCTTC

J: TRBJ2-1
D: TRBD2
V: TRBV6-5
size: -
CDR3: CASSFLAGGPREQFF
DNA: TGTGCCAGCAGTTTCCTAGCGGGAGGGCCGCGTGAGCAGTTCTTC

J: TRBJ2-1
D: TRBD2
V: TRBV20-1
size: -
CDR3: CSLKAGGDYKEQFF
DNA: TGCAGTCTAAAAGCGGGAGGAGATTATAAGGAGCAGTTCTTC

J: TRBJ1-1
D: -
V: TRBV10-3
size: -
CDR3: CAIRPAGARTEAFF
DNA: TGTGCCATCAGGCCGGCGGGGGCGCGTACTGAAGCTTTCTTT

J: TRBJ1-2
D: -
V: TRBV4-2
size: -
CDR3: CASSQVGEEGEYGYTF
DNA: TGTGCCAGCAGCCAAGTGGGGGAGGAGGGGGAGTATGGCTACACCTTC

J: TRBJ2-1
D: TRBD1
V: TRBV9
size: -
CDR3: CASSGSDRGRSYNEQFF
DNA: TGTGCCAGCAGCGGGAGCGACAGGGGTCGATCCTACAATGAGCAGTTCTTC

J: TRBJ1-2
D: -
V: TRBV5-1
size: -
CDR3: CASSLRTQGMIYTF
DNA: TGCGCCAGCAGTCTCCGTACTCAGGGAATGATCTACACCTTC

J: TRBJ2-7
D: TRBD2
V: TRBV3-1
size: -
CDR3: CASSQDLLAEQYF
DNA: TGTGCCAGCAGCCAAGATCTACTAGCGGAGCAGTACTTC

J: TRBJ2-1
D: TRBD2
V: TRBV29-1
size: few
CDR3: CSVPLAGGSYNEQFF
DNA: TGCAGCGTACCCCTAGCGGGTGGCTCGTACAATGAGCAGTTCTTC

J: TRBJ2-7
D: TRBD2
V: TRBV27
size: -
CDR3: CASISFRPMGGIYEQYF
DNA: TGTGCCAGCATTTCATTCCGCCCCATGGGGGGGATTTACGAGCAGTACTTC

J: TRBJ2-5
D: -
V: TRBV24-1
size: many
CDR3: CATSVSGGETQYF
DNA: TGTGCCACCAGTGTGTCCGGCGGGGAGACCCAGTACTTC

J: TRBJ2-7
D: -
V: TRBV27
size: few
CDR3: CASSPTPTYEQYF
DNA: TGTGCCAGCAGCCCAACCCCAACCTACGAGCAGTACTTC

J: TRBJ1-1
D: TRBD1
V: TRBV6-7
size: -
CDR3: CASSSRTGRNAEAFF
DNA: TGTGCCAGCAGTTCCAGGACAGGGAGGAACGCTGAAGCTTTCTTT

J: TRBJ2-1
D: -
V: TRBV6-1
size: -
CDR3: CASKYTQGPHEQFF
DNA: TGTGCCAGCAAATACACACAGGGTCCCCATGAGCAGTTCTTC

J: TRBJ2-1
D: -
V: TRBV28
size: -
CDR3: CASSSLRYNEQFF
DNA: TGTGCCAGCAGTTCACTACGCTACAATGAGCAGTTCTTC

J: TRBJ1-1
D: -
V: TRBV27
size: few
CDR3: CASSPWGKNTEAFF
DNA: TGTGCCAGCAGTCCTTGGGGTAAGAACACTGAAGCTTTCTTT

J: TRBJ2-3
D: TRBD1
V: TRBV4-1
size: -
CDR3: CASSPLGAGGTTDTQYF
DNA: TGCGCCAGCAGCCCCCTTGGGGCAGGGGGCACCACAGATACGCAGTATTTT

J: TRBJ2-7
D: TRBD2
V: TRBV15
size: few
CDR3: CATSSSFSGKSLYEQYF
DNA: TGTGCCACCAGCAGCTCATTTAGCGGGAAATCTCTGTACGAGCAGTACTTC

J: TRBJ2-2
D: TRBD2
V: TRBV12-3/TRBV12-4
size: -
CDR3: CASSLGTSEGPPNTGELFF
DNA: TGTGCCAGCAGTTTAGGGACTAGCGAGGGGCCTCCGAACACCGGGGAGCTGTTTTTT